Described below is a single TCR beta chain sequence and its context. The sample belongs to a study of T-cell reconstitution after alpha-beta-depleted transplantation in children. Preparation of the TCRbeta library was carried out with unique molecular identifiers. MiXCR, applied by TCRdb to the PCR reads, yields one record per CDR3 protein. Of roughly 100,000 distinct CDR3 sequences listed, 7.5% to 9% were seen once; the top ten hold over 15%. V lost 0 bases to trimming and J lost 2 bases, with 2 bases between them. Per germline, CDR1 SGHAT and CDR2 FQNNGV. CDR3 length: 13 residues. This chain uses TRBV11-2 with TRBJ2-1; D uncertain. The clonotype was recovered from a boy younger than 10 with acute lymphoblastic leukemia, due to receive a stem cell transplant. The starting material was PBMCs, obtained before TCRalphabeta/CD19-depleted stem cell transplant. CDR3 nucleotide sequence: TGTGCCAGCAGCTTAGACGCCTACAATGAGCAGTTCTTC. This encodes CASSLDAYNEQFF.